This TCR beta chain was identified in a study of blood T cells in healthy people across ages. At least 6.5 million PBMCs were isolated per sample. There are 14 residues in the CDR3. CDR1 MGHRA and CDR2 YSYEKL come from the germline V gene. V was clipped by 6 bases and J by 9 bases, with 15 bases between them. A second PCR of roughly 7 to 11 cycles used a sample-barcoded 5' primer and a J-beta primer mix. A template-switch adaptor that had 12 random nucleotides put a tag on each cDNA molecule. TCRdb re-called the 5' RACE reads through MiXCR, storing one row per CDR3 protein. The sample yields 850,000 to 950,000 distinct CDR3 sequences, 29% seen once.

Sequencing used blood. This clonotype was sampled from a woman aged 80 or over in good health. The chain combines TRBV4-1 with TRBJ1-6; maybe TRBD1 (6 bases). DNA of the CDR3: TGCGCCAGCAGTCCCTTGGGGGGCAGTTCACCCCTCCACTTT. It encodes CASSPLGGSSPLHF.